Each of the 30 T cell receptor beta chains below was sequenced from the same sample in a study of blood T cell repertoires in COVID-19. The protocol was immunoSEQ multiplex PCR, while the TCRdb copy is restricted to in-frame clones and leaves out a portion. The sample has 100,000 or so clones, under 80% seen once. The specimen sequenced was peripheral blood. These receptors were collected from a woman aged 70-85 years with acute or convalescent COVID-19.

The J gene is TRBJ1-6, the V gene TRBV4-1, with TRBD1 identical over 9 bases. The germline V gene encodes CDR1 MGHRA and CDR2 YSYEKL. The CDR3 length is 17 residues. The junction had 8 bases not matched to a gene; V was cut back by 4 bases and J by 4 bases. CDR3 bases: TGCGCCAGCAGCCTGAGTTCCGGGACAGGGTATAATTCACCCCTCCACTTT. As protein: CASSLSSGTGYNSPLHF.

The genes are TRBV27 and TRBJ2-1; TRBD1 aligns across 12 bases. V gave up 6 bases and J gave up 4 bases; unmatched junction bases: 7. Germline CDR1 MNHEY, CDR2 SMNVEV (reference sequence). The CDR3 loop spans 16 amino acids. The DNA for the CDR3 is TGTGCCAGCAGACGCCGGGACAGGGGGCGTTACAATGAGCAGTTCTTC. This gives the protein CASRRRDRGRYNEQFF.

The chain links TRBV18 to TRBJ2-3; weak D call: TRBD2 (6 bases). From germline, CDR1 is KGHSH and CDR2 LQKENI. V lost 6 bases, J lost 4 bases, and 20 bases lay in between. CDR3 length: 16 amino acids. The CDR3 DNA reads as TGTGCCAGCTCCCCAAATATCCGGGGGAGTGCAGATACGCAGTATTTT. As protein: CASSPNIRGSADTQYF.

V is TRBV7-9 and J is TRBJ2-7, with D perhaps TRBD1 (6 bases). V was shortened by 7 bases and J by 2 bases, with 12 bases between the two germline ends. Germline-derived CDR1 and CDR2 are SEHNR and FQNEAQ (reference sequence). The CDR3 has 13 residues. The CDR3 DNA sequence: TGTGCCAGCAATCCGGGACAAACCTACGAGCAGTACTTC. It specifies CASNPGQTYEQYF.

The V call is TRBV15, the J call TRBJ1-4, with 9 bases identical to TRBD1. V lost 0 bases and J lost 4; bases outside the gene matches: 6. The CDR3 has 17 amino acids. CDR1 is LNHNV and CDR2 is YYDKDF in the germline V gene (reference sequence). CDR3 loop: CATSRDGGGQGNEKLFF. CDR3 DNA sequence: TGTGCCACCAGCAGAGATGGGGGGGGACAGGGTAATGAAAAACTGTTTTTT.

The chain uses TRBV3-1 (or the pseudogene TRBV3-2) and TRBJ1-4; D is undetermined. CDR3 length: 14 amino acids. V lost 4 bases to trimming and J lost 7 bases, with 13 bases between them. CDR1 and CDR2 (germline): LGHDT, YNNKEL (reference sequence). CDR3 amino acids: CASSLHGGTEKLFF. In nucleotides, the CDR3 is TGTGCCAGCAGCCTCCACGGTGGTACTGAAAAACTGTTTTTT.

This clone was found once. The J gene is TRBJ1-1, the V gene TRBV5-5, with D perhaps matching TRBD1 (5 bases). V was cut by 2 bases and J by 2 bases, with 7 bases left in between. CDR3 length equals 13 residues. CDR1 and CDR2 from the germline V gene are SGHKS and YYEKEE (reference sequence). The CDR3 loop is CASSLQDNTEAFF. CDR3 DNA sequence: TGTGCCAGCAGCTTACAGGATAACACTGAAGCTTTCTTT.

This clone came up a few times. CDR3 residues: CASSGEAYEQYF. In nucleotides, the CDR3 is TGTGCCAGCAGCGGAGAGGCCTACGAGCAGTACTTC. The chain links TRBV9 to TRBJ2-7; D remains ambiguous. V lost 3 bases, J lost 2 bases, and 6 bases lay in between. This CDR3 region has 12 residues. Germline V CDR1 and CDR2: SGDLS, YYNGEE. Drawing the rest from reference TRBV9 and TRBJ2-7, the complete variable domain is DSGVTQTPKHLITATGQRVTLRCSPRSGDLSVYWYQQSLDQGLQFLIQYYNGEERAKGNILERFSAQQFPDLHSELNLSSLELGDSALYFCASSGEAYEQYFGPGTRLTVT.

The chain carries TRBV2 and TRBJ1-2; unclear D gene. V shed 7 bases and J shed 5 bases, with 17 bases lying between them. Germline CDR1 is SNHLY and CDR2 is FYNNEI. The CDR3 sequence is 14 residues long. The CDR3 here is CASNWGGSAYGYTF. Here the CDR3 DNA reads TGTGCCAGCAATTGGGGAGGGTCAGCGTATGGCTACACCTTC.

The CDR3 here is CASSIAGTGEAFF. The CDR3 DNA is TGTGCCAGCAGCATTGCCGGGACAGGTGAAGCTTTCTTT. The V call is TRBV13, the J call TRBJ1-1; 8 bases map to TRBD1. With V trimmed by 5 bases and J by 7 bases, 6 bases remained unmatched. This CDR3 contains 13 residues. Germline lookup yields CDR1 PRHDT and CDR2 FYEKMQ (reference sequence). Using reference TRBV13 and TRBJ1-1 for the parts outside the CDR3, the full variable domain is AAGVIQSPRHLIKEKRETATLKCYPIPRHDTVYWYQQGPGQDPQFLISFYEKMQSDKGSIPDRFSAQQFSDYHSELNMSSLELGDSALYFCASSIAGTGEAFFGQGTRLTVV.

By share of the sample, this clone is medium-sized (0.01 to 0.1%). One junction end disagrees with the germline gene, perhaps due to a read error. The chain recombines TRBV2 with TRBJ2-7; no definite D call. The V gene's germline CDR1 is SNHLY and CDR2 FYNNEI. The CDR3 loop spans 10 amino acids. CDR3 in DNA: TGTGCCAGCAGTGAAGCGCGAAAGCGCTTC. It translates to CASSEARKRF.

V is TRBV4-3 and J is TRBJ2-5; the D is unclear. CDR1 is LGHNA, CDR2 YSLEER, per germline. This CDR3 comprises 13 residues. The V and J ends lost 1 base and 7 bases respectively, with 10 bases between them. The CDR3 is CASSQGSVGTQYF. In nucleotides, the CDR3 is TGCGCCAGCAGCCAAGGTTCTGTCGGGACCCAGTACTTC.

The rearrangement links TRBV3-1 (or the pseudogene TRBV3-2) to TRBJ2-1; 13 bases align to TRBD2. CDR1 is LGHDT and CDR2 is YNNKEL in the germline V gene (reference sequence). Trimming removed 4 bases from V and 10 bases from J; junction bases left unmatched: 10. The CDR3 has 16 amino acids. CDR3 nucleotides: TGTGCCAGCAGCCGCAGAACTAGCGGGGGGGCCGGGGAGCAGTTCTTC. It translates to CASSRRTSGGAGEQFF.

The chain employs TRBV7-9 and TRBJ1-4, with D possibly matching TRBD1 (5 bases). Looked up from germline, CDR1 is SEHNR and CDR2 is FQNEAQ (reference sequence). The CDR3 has 17 residues. V was shortened by 3 bases and J by 2 bases, with 16 bases between the two germline ends. The DNA of the CDR3 is TGTGCCAGCAGCTTTGGGACTTCAACAAGGACTAATGAAAAACTGTTTTTT. Translation: CASSFGTSTRTNEKLFF.

This clone has just a few counts. This chain joins TRBV5-1 and TRBJ1-2; the D is unclear. The germline gives CDR1 SGHRS, CDR2 YFSETQ. V was shortened by 1 base and J by 4 bases, with 8 bases between the two germline ends. This CDR3 has 13 residues. The CDR3 loop is CASSLTGSYGYTF. CDR3 coding DNA: TGCGCCAGCAGCTTGACGGGGTCCTATGGCTACACCTTC.

The rearrangement joins TRBV7-8 to TRBJ1-1; D remains unclear. The CDR3 spans 13 residues. The germline V gene has CDR1 SGHVS and CDR2 FQNEAQ. V was cut by 5 bases and J by 5 bases, with 12 bases left in between. CDR3 sequence reads: CASSARLGTEAFF. The CDR3 region has the DNA TGTGCCAGCAGCGCTCGACTTGGAACTGAAGCTTTCTTT.

This clone showed up many times. The chain uses TRBV25-1 and TRBJ1-1; perhaps TRBD1 as D (5 bases). This CDR3 contains 14 residues. Germline V gene sequence: CDR1 MGHDK, CDR2 SYGVNS. V was cut by 4 bases and J by 1 base, with 10 bases left in between. Written as DNA, the CDR3 is TGTGCCAGCAGTGGCCTAACAGGGAACACTGAAGCTTTCTTT. This encodes CASSGLTGNTEAFF. Drawing the rest from reference TRBV25-1 and TRBJ1-1, the complete variable domain is EADIYQTPRYLVIGTGKKITLECSQTMGHDKMYWYQQDPGMELHLIHYSYGVNSTEKGDLSSESTVSRIRTEHFPLTLESARPSHTSQYLCASSGLTGNTEAFFGQGTRLTVV.

The chain combines TRBV7-9 with TRBJ2-2, with 10 bases that match TRBD1. Germline V CDR1 and CDR2: SEHNR, FQNEAQ (reference sequence). V trimming: 4 bases; J trimming: 6 bases; junction bases outside the gene matches: 5. The CDR3 length is 15 residues. CDR3 nucleotides: TGTGCCAGCAGCTGGAGACAGGGGGCAGCCGGGGAGCTGTTTTTT. Residues: CASSWRQGAAGELFF.

This clone was counted ten times or more. This chain connects TRBV7-9 to TRBJ1-3, with TRBD1 matching over 7 bases. Germline V gives CDR1 SEHNR, CDR2 FQNEAQ (reference sequence). Trimming took 1 base from V and 4 from J; bases not matched to a gene: 4. CDR3 length: 15 amino acids. The CDR3 reads CASSLEGGSGNTIYF. Written as DNA, the CDR3 is TGTGCCAGCAGCTTAGAAGGGGGCTCAGGAAACACCATATATTTT.

The chain has TRBV9 and TRBJ2-1, with TRBD1 as a possible D gene (5 bases). Deletions cut 0 bases from V and 11 bases from J, with 21 bases between. The germline gives CDR1 SGDLS, CDR2 YYNGEE. The CDR3 extends over 16 amino acids. The CDR3 nucleotides read TGTGCCAGCAGCGTAGGCGTGACAGTATCCCAACAACAGCAGTTCTTC. It codes for CASSVGVTVSQQQQFF.

Concerning this clone itself: Other DNA sequences in this specimen translate into the identical CDR3. For the CDR3, the DNA is TGTGCCACCAGCAGAGATCGGACAGACAATTCACCCCTCCACTTT. This translates into CATSRDRTDNSPLHF. The chain is built from TRBV15 and TRBJ1-6, with a possible D match to TRBD1 (6 bases). The CDR3 has 15 amino acids. The V gene lost 0 bases and the J gene lost 7 bases, with 10 bases spanning the gap. CDR1 and CDR2 (germline): LNHNV, YYDKDF (reference sequence). Combining the CDR3 with reference TRBV15 and TRBJ1-6 gives the whole variable domain DAMVIQNPRYQVTQFGKPVTLSCSQTLNHNVMYWYQQKSSQAPKLLFHYYDKDFNNEADTPDNFQSRRPNTSFCFLDIRSPGLGDTAMYLCATSRDRTDNSPLHFGNGTRLTVT.

The chain links TRBV5-1 to TRBJ1-1; TRBD1 matches at 10 bases. This CDR3 comprises 14 residues. Germline-derived CDR1 and CDR2 are SGHRS and YFSETQ. V lost 3 bases, J lost 3 bases, and 2 bases stayed unmatched. CDR3 loop: CASSWTGGDTEAFF. CDR3 bases: TGCGCCAGCAGCTGGACAGGGGGGGACACTGAAGCTTTCTTT.

The chain is built from TRBV21-1 and TRBJ1-1. TRBV21-1 constitutes a pseudogene. The CDR3 contains 16 residues. As DNA, the CDR3 is TGTGCCAGCAGCAAAGGCCGGGACTACGTGAACACTGAAGCTTTCTTT. Its protein product is CASSKGRDYVNTEAFF.

The CDR3 DNA is TGTGCCAGTAGTCCTGGACTAGTCCCCTACGAGCAGTACTTC. Translation: CASSPGLVPYEQYF. The rearrangement joins TRBV19 to TRBJ2-7, with 7 bases fitting TRBD2. The CDR3 contains 14 residues. Germline V gives CDR1 LNHDA, CDR2 SQIVND (reference sequence). Trimming at V came to 5 bases and at J to 2 bases, leaving 6 bases not matched to a gene. The variable domain in full, with the rest retrieved from reference TRBV19 and TRBJ2-7, is DGGITQSPKYLFRKEGQNVTLSCEQNLNHDAMYWYRQDPGQGLRLIYYSQIVNDFQKGDIAEGYSVSREKKESFPLTVTSAQKNPTAFYLCASSPGLVPYEQYFGPGTRLTVT.

The rearrangement uses TRBV30 and TRBJ2-2; the D gene is possibly TRBD2 (5 bases). This CDR3 is 13 amino acids long. The ends were cut back, 0 bases at V and 7 bases at J, with 9 bases in the middle. In germline, CDR1 is GTSNPN, CDR2 SVGIG (reference sequence). The CDR3 bases are TGTGCCTGGAGTGTAATGGGGAGCGGGGAGCTGTTTTTT. Protein sequence: CAWSVMGSGELFF.

The V gene is TRBV2, the J gene TRBJ1-4; 10 bases map to TRBD1. V was pared by 6 bases and J by 7 bases, with 11 bases of the junction left unmatched. Germline V gene sequence: CDR1 SNHLY, CDR2 FYNNEI. The length of the CDR3 is 16 residues. The CDR3 sequence is CASRGRDRGYGEKLFF. Here the CDR3 DNA reads TGTGCCAGCAGAGGCCGGGACAGGGGTTATGGTGAAAAACTGTTTTTT.

The chain uses TRBV18 and TRBJ2-7, with D perhaps matching TRBD1 (5 bases). The CDR3 totals 15 residues. The germline CDR1 and CDR2 sequences are KGHSH and LQKENI. The V end was cut by 4 bases, the J end by 3 bases, with 16 bases between. CDR3 nucleotides: TGTGCCAGCTCACAAGCCAGGGTGTTGAGCTACGAGCAGTACTTC. Its protein is CASSQARVLSYEQYF.

The V call is TRBV28, the J call TRBJ2-3; TRBD2 agrees at 9 bases. After removal of 5 bases from V and 4 bases from J, the junction contained 10 bases not matched to a gene. Per germline, CDR1 MDHEN and CDR2 SYDVKM. The CDR3 is made up of 16 amino acids. CDR3 bases: TGTGCCAGCAGTGCCGCTAGTAGCGGGGGCGCAGATACGCAGTATTTT. This codes for CASSAASSGGADTQYF.

The genes are TRBV5-5 and TRBJ1-5, with 9 bases fitting TRBD1. The CDR3 spans 17 residues. The trim removed 4 bases at V and 6 bases at J, leaving 14 bases unmatched. CDR1 and CDR2 (germline): SGHKS, YYEKEE (reference sequence). The CDR3 DNA reads as TGTGCCAGCAGCGCTGAACCGGACAGGGGTTTGGGTCAGCCCCAGCATTTT. Translated, it gives CASSAEPDRGLGQPQHF.

V and J are TRBV6-5 and TRBJ1-6; D remains ambiguous. This CDR3 has 14 residues. The V and J ends lost 2 bases and 8 bases respectively, with 10 bases between them. CDR1 and CDR2 from the germline V gene are MNHEY and SVGAGI. CDR3 DNA: TGTGCCAGCAGTTACGGGTGGAGGGATTCACCCCTCCACTTT. Translation gives CASSYGWRDSPLHF.